This TCR beta chain was sequenced during a study of radiation and T cells in renal cell carcinoma. Study findings and constraints: Dominant CDR3 motifs were more common in irradiated tumors than controls. Irradiated tumors had higher TCR clonality than control tumors. Intratumoral heterogeneity was not captured in these 0.95 to 1 g regions.

TCRdb's table, derived via immunoSEQ multiplex PCR, lists solely in-frame clones and lacks some. The table lists about 16,000 clones, 58% of them singletons. CDR1 and CDR2 from the germline V gene are SGHAT and FQNNGV. Losses at the gene ends were 11 bases for V and 8 bases for J; bases not matched to a gene: 13. The CDR3 sequence is 14 residues long. Concerning this clone itself: Its specificity is unknown.

The treatment was: treatment-naive control, cytoreductive nephrectomy. Controls were unirradiated tumors from treatment-naive cytoreductive nephrectomy patients. The receptor was derived from a man aged 40-55 years with renal cell carcinoma. The sequencing here drew on tumor tissue, taken from a patient whose treatment was nephrectomy without radiotherapy. The chain is built from TRBV11-2 and TRBJ2-1, with 9 bases identical to TRBD1. CDR3 DNA: TGTGCCTCAGGGGGACAGGGAAAGATAGATGAGCAGTTCTTC. Amino acids: CASGGQGKIDEQFF.